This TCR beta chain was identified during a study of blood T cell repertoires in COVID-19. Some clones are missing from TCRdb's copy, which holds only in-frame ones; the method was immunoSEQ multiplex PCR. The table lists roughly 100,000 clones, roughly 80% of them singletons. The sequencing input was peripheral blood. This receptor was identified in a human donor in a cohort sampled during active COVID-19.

The CDR3: CASSPRQGRDQPQHF. In DNA, the CDR3 is TGCGCCAGCAGCCCGCGACAGGGGCGCGATCAGCCCCAGCATTTT. The rearrangement joins TRBV5-1 to TRBJ1-5; 8 nucleotides agree with TRBD1. CDR1 is SGHRS, CDR2 YFSETQ, per germline. The CDR3 runs to 15 residues. V gave up 4 bases and J gave up 5 bases; unmatched junction bases: 8. Full variable domain (rest looked up from reference TRBV5-1 and TRBJ1-5): KAGVTQTPRYLIKTRGQQVTLSCSPISGHRSVSWYQQTPGQGLQFLFEYFSETQRNKGNFPGRFSGRQFSNSRSEMNVSTLELGDSALYLCASSPRQGRDQPQHFGDGTRLSIL.